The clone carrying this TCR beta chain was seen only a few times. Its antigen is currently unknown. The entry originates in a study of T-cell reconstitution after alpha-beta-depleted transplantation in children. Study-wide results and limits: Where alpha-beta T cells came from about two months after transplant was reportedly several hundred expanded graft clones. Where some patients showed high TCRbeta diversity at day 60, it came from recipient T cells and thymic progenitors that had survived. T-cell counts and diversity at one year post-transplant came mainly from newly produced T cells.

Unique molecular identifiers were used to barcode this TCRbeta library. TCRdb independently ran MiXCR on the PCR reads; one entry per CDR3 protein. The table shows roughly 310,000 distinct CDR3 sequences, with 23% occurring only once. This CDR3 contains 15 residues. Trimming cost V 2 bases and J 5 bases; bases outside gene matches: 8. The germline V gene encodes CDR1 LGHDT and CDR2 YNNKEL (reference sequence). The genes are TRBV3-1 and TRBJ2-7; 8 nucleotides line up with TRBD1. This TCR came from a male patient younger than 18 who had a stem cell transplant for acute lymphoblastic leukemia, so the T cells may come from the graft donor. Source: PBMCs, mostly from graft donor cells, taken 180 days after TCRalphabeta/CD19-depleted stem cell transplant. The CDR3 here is CASSQRPDRVHEQYF. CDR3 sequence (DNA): TGTGCCAGCAGCCAACGTCCGGACAGGGTCCACGAGCAGTACTTC.